The present TCR beta chain was sequenced within a study of CD8 T cells in Susac syndrome. This clonotype was found a few times. V shed 3 bases and J shed 3 bases, with 6 bases lying between them. This CDR3 has 13 residues. CDR1 is SGHAT, CDR2 FQDESV, per germline (reference sequence). With random hexamers, reverse transcription was performed on about 0.5 to 1 ug of RNA. TCRdb analysed the immunoSEQ multiplex PCR reads with MiXCR anew, one entry per CDR3 protein. Among some 75,000 distinct CDR3 sequences, around 93% were seen once, and the ten largest hold 0.45% to 0.55%. This sequence was found in a human donor with Susac syndrome. Sample: CD8+ T cells from PBMCs. The chain employs TRBV11-1 and TRBJ2-1; no firm D call. The CDR3 sequence: CASSLEVYNEQFF. DNA of the CDR3: TGTGCCAGCAGCTTGGAAGTCTACAATGAGCAGTTCTTC.